The 7 T cell receptor beta chains presented below share a single source sample, sequenced in a study of spatial heterogeneity in lung cancer (dated by TCRdb to the late 2010s). In light of the paper, this sample's time point label describes: sample taken at primary tumor resection. TCR sequencing used whole RNA extracted from tumor and nontumor lung tissue, or from cryopreserved PBMC samples, without cell sorting. The method was 5' RACE. Instrument used: NextSeq 500. TCRdb handled the public reads itself, with Q25 trimming in fastp and clone calling in MiXCR, and kept productive beta chains. Records with the same CDR3 protein are collapsed into one entry carrying the most frequent genes and DNA. The sample profile shows about 13,000 distinct CDR3 sequences; 3.9% of them were found once. The ten largest make up under 45% of the sample. This sample comprised PBMCs, obtained at surgery. The receptors shown here come from a male donor with early-stage non-small cell lung cancer.

This clonotype was counted many times. This beta chain represents an off-target read in a library built for alpha chains; its size is of limited meaning. This chain uses TRBV7-2 with TRBJ2-5; TRBD2 is a possible D gene (5 bases). V lost 1 base and J lost 4, with 10 bases in between. Germline values: CDR1 SGHTA, CDR2 FQGNSA. The CDR3 totals 14 residues. This CDR3 reads CASSLVSGSETQYF. Written as DNA, the CDR3 is TGTGCCAGCAGCTTAGTGTCGGGGTCAGAGACCCAGTACTTC. The whole variable domain, remainder taken from reference TRBV7-2 and TRBJ2-5, is GAGVSQSPSNKVTEKGKDVELRCDPISGHTALYWYRQSLGQGLEFLIYFQGNSAPDKSGLPSDRFSAERTGGSVSTLTIQRTQQEDSAVYLCASSLVSGSETQYFGPGTRLLVL.

This clonotype was counted at least ten times. In a library made to pick up alpha chains, this beta chain is a stray read with a size that means little. V usage is TRBV20-1 and J usage is TRBJ2-4; D remains ambiguous. The germline gives CDR1 DFQATT, CDR2 SNEGSKA (reference sequence). This CDR3 contains 14 residues. With 5 bases removed from V and 0 bases from J, the gap between germline ends came to 11 bases. The CDR3 region is CSAPRGVAKNIQYF. The CDR3 coding sequence is TGCAGTGCTCCTCGAGGCGTAGCCAAAAACATTCAGTACTTC.

In this sample, this clonotype turned up many times. Little can be read into the size of this beta chain, an off-target read in a library designed for alpha chains. The chain couples TRBV19 to TRBJ2-3, with 7 bases identical to TRBD2. The ends lost 6 bases at V and 6 bases at J; junction bases unmatched: 9. The CDR3 covers 14 residues. Germline V gives CDR1 LNHDA, CDR2 SQIVND (reference sequence). The CDR3 here is CASSSGGTGDTQYF. The CDR3, as DNA: TGTGCCAGTAGCTCCGGGGGGACGGGGGATACGCAGTATTTT.

This clonotype was recorded many times. With the library built for alpha chains, this beta chain is off target and its frequency is not meaningful. The CDR3 is CASSPSLNEQFF. The CDR3 nucleotides read TGTGCCAGCAGCCCCTCTTTGAATGAGCAGTTCTTC. The chain carries TRBV7-2 and TRBJ2-1, with unresolved D. The CDR3 totals 12 residues. CDR1 and CDR2 (germline): SGHTA, FQGNSA. The V and J ends lost 5 bases and 7 bases respectively, with 9 bases between them.

This clonotype has at least ten counts. This beta chain was picked up by a library intended for alpha chains and is off target, so its count carries little meaning. The chain links TRBV28 to TRBJ2-3; 12 bases fit TRBD2. V lost 5 bases, J lost 2 bases, and 8 bases stayed unmatched. From germline, CDR1 is MDHEN and CDR2 SYDVKM. This CDR3 comprises 17 residues. Here the CDR3 DNA reads TGTGCCAGCAGTCTGCATCTAGCGGGAGGGGTCACAGATACGCAGTATTTT. Protein: CASSLHLAGGVTDTQYF.

This clonotype was recorded many times. In a library made to pick up alpha chains, this beta chain is a stray read with a size that means little. The chain employs TRBV3-1 and TRBJ1-6, with 10 bases identical to TRBD1. Germline CDR1 is LGHDT and CDR2 is YNNKEL (reference sequence). The junction had 3 bases not matched to a gene; V was cut back by 4 bases and J by 9 bases. The CDR3 length is 14 residues. The CDR3 here is CASSPTGGFSPLHF. The CDR3 DNA sequence: TGTGCCAGCAGCCCGACAGGGGGCTTTTCACCCCTCCACTTT.

This clonotype showed up many times. The library was designed around alpha chains, so this beta chain is a stray read whose abundance carries little weight. This rearrangement joins TRBV4-3 to TRBJ2-7; 8 bases are a match to TRBD2. This CDR3 comprises 20 residues. Germline CDR1 LGHNA, CDR2 YSLEER. J lost 2 bases, V lost 4 bases, and 22 bases had no gene match. CDR3 sequence (DNA): TGCGCCAGCAGCCCGAAGAGGGGGTTCAAACCGACTAGCGAACCCTACGAGCAGTACTTC. This sequence encodes CASSPKRGFKPTSEPYEQYF.